These 20 T cell receptor beta chains came from one sample sequenced in a study of regulatory and conventional T cells in RAG deficiency. Assay: immunoSEQ multiplex PCR; the TCRdb copy retains only in-frame clones and omits some. The data contain tens of thousands of clones, over 80% of them singletons. The sorted conventional CD4+ T cells were CD25-low and CD127-high, with genomic DNA sequenced. This same sample was also taken into another study, of regulatory T cells. That report adds: The PCR used 52 TRBV and 13 TRBJ primers.

The material sequenced was CD4+ effector T cells sorted from blood. These receptors came from a human donor in good health.

This clone was recorded only once. The CDR3 spells CATRGASGSYEQYF. The CDR3 DNA reads as TGTGCCACGCGCGGGGCTAGCGGGTCCTACGAGCAGTACTTC. The chain couples TRBV15 to TRBJ2-7, with 8 bases aligning to TRBD2. CDR1 and CDR2 from the germline V gene are LNHNV and YYDKDF (reference sequence). The V gene end was trimmed by 9 bases and the J gene end by 1 base; junction bases not matched to a gene: 8. The CDR3 covers 14 residues.

In this sample, this clone turned up a few times. The chain carries TRBV10-3 and TRBJ1-3, with 7 bases aligning to TRBD1. The junction had 3 bases not matched to a gene; V was cut back by 7 bases and J by 0 bases. The CDR3 runs to 14 residues. In germline, CDR1 is ENHRY, CDR2 SYGVKD. This CDR3 is CAITRDSSGNTIYF. CDR3 nucleotide sequence: TGTGCCATCACCCGGGACAGCTCTGGAAACACCATATATTTT.

The chain carries TRBV6-5 and TRBJ1-5; D is unresolved. The CDR3 is 15 amino acids. V was cut by 0 bases and J by 0 bases, with 6 bases left in between. The germline gives CDR1 MNHEY, CDR2 SVGAGI. CDR3 sequence (DNA): TGTGCCAGCAGTTACTCACGGAATAGCAATCAGCCCCAGCATTTT. Its translation: CASSYSRNSNQPQHF.

This clone appeared a single time. The V gene is TRBV5-6, the J gene TRBJ2-5; the D call may be TRBD1 or TRBD2 (5 bases each). The CDR3 contains 15 residues. Germline loops: CDR1 SGHDT, CDR2 YYEEEE. The ends were cut back, 4 bases at V and 4 bases at J, with 17 bases in the middle. CDR3 amino acids: CASSRRTLGGETQYF. CDR3 DNA: TGTGCCAGCAGCCGTAGGACACTAGGAGGAGAGACCCAGTACTTC. Full variable domain (rest looked up from reference TRBV5-6 and TRBJ2-5): DAGVTQSPTHLIKTRGQQVTLRCSPKSGHDTVSWYQQALGQGPQFIFQYYEEEERQRGNFPDRFSGHQFPNYSSELNVNALLLGDSALYLCASSRRTLGGETQYFGPGTRLLVL.

V gene TRBV18 combines with J gene TRBJ2-2; D is perhaps TRBD1 (6 bases). Germline CDR1 KGHSH, CDR2 LQKENI. This CDR3 is built from 18 residues. V gave up 4 bases and J gave up 1 base, with 19 bases separating them. Written as DNA, the CDR3 is TGTGCCAGCTCACAAACTAGAGTCCAGGGGTTGAACACCGGGGAGCTGTTTTTT. Translation gives CASSQTRVQGLNTGELFF.

The rearrangement links TRBV18 to TRBJ1-2; D may be TRBD1 (5 bases). The V end lost 2 bases, the J end lost 2 bases, and 18 bases lay between the germline ends. Germline V CDR1 and CDR2: KGHSH, LQKENI. The CDR3 totals 17 residues. CDR3 coding DNA: TGTGCCAGCTCACCATCCCCGGGCCGGGGGTCAAACTATGGCTACACCTTC. It specifies CASSPSPGRGSNYGYTF.

The chain has TRBV18 and TRBJ2-7, with TRBD2 matching 9 bases. Germline V gives CDR1 KGHSH, CDR2 LQKENI. V dropped 2 bases and J dropped 0; count of bases not matched to a gene: 5. CDR3 length: 16 amino acids. CDR3: CASSPGGGVSSYEQYF. The CDR3, as DNA: TGTGCCAGCTCACCAGGCGGGGGGGTTAGCTCCTACGAGCAGTACTTC.

The V gene is TRBV28, the J gene TRBJ1-2; D unclear. Germline CDR1 MDHEN, CDR2 SYDVKM. With 3 bases removed from V and 7 bases from J, the gap between germline ends came to 6 bases. The CDR3 runs to 11 residues. CDR3 bases: TGTGCCAGCAGTTTTCTGAGTGGCTACACCTTC. This codes for CASSFLSGYTF.

The chain couples TRBV5-1 to TRBJ2-1; 9 bases line up with TRBD2. With V trimmed by 6 bases and J by 7 bases, 8 bases remained unmatched. The CDR3 extends over 14 amino acids. Germline CDR1 and CDR2: SGHRS and YFSETQ. The DNA of the CDR3 is TGCGCCAGCAAGCTGGTAGCGGGAGCTAATGAGCAGTTCTTC. Amino acids: CASKLVAGANEQFF.

The rearrangement uses TRBV9 and TRBJ2-6, with 8 positions matching TRBD1. V shed 4 bases, J shed 3 bases, and the junction held 6 bases outside the gene matches. This CDR3 has 16 residues. Germline-derived CDR1 and CDR2 are SGDLS and YYNGEE. DNA for the CDR3: TGTGCCAGCAGCAAGACAGGGGCGGGTGGGGCCAACGTCCTGACTTTC. This codes for CASSKTGAGGANVLTF.

The chain links TRBV5-1 to TRBJ1-4; D is uncertain. The germline CDR1 and CDR2 sequences are SGHRS and YFSETQ. The CDR3 consists of 14 residues. V was clipped by 3 bases and J by 0 bases, with 6 bases between them. CDR3 region: CASSSVATNEKLFF. The DNA for the CDR3 is TGCGCCAGCAGCTCGGTTGCAACTAATGAAAAACTGTTTTTT.

This chain links TRBV6-6 with TRBJ1-2, with TRBD1 as a possible D gene (5 bases). Trimming took 7 bases from V and 1 from J, leaving 10 bases between them. The V gene's germline CDR1 is MNHNY and CDR2 SVGAGI (reference sequence). The CDR3 length is 13 residues. DNA of the CDR3: TGTGCCAGCACAACAGGCTTTAACTATGGCTACACCTTC. Protein sequence: CASTTGFNYGYTF.

The CDR3 DNA follows: TGTGCCAGCAGTGAATTGGGGACACTGAACACTGAAGCTTTCTTT. This encodes CASSELGTLNTEAFF. J is TRBJ1-1 and V is TRBV25-1; possibly TRBD1 for D (6 bases). The CDR3 is 15 residues long. CDR1 and CDR2 (germline): MGHDK, SYGVNS. Between the trimmed V and J ends, which lost 1 base and 0 bases, there was a span of 9 bases. The variable domain in full, with the rest retrieved from reference TRBV25-1 and TRBJ1-1, is EADIYQTPRYLVIGTGKKITLECSQTMGHDKMYWYQQDPGMELHLIHYSYGVNSTEKGDLSSESTVSRIRTEHFPLTLESARPSHTSQYLCASSELGTLNTEAFFGQGTRLTVV.

The rearrangement links TRBV6-5 to TRBJ1-4; D is uncertain. Germline values: CDR1 MNHEY, CDR2 SVGAGI. The CDR3 is 14 amino acids. Trimming shortened V by 6 bases and J by 8 bases, and 16 bases separated the two germline ends. CDR3 sequence: CASSRTFPGEKLFF. DNA of the CDR3: TGTGCCAGCAGCCGTACTTTTCCGGGAGAAAAACTGTTTTTT.

The V call is TRBV7-3, the J call TRBJ1-1, with a possible D match to TRBD1 (5 bases). The length of the CDR3 is 18 residues. V gave up 2 bases and J gave up 4 bases, with 23 bases separating them. CDR1 is SGHTA, CDR2 FQGTGA, per germline. In DNA, the CDR3 is TGTGCCAGCAGCTTATTTTCGTTGACAGTAAAGTCGGGCACTGAAGCTTTCTTT. Residues: CASSLFSLTVKSGTEAFF.

The chain couples TRBV10-2 to TRBJ1-5, with TRBD1 matching 7 bases. Germline lookup yields CDR1 WSHSY and CDR2 SAAADI. The ends lost 3 bases at V and 0 bases at J; junction bases unmatched: 8. The CDR3 sequence is 17 residues long. CDR3 in amino acids: CASSEWDSPYSNQPQHF. The CDR3 DNA is TGCGCCAGCAGTGAATGGGACAGTCCCTATAGCAATCAGCCCCAGCATTTT.

The CDR3 here is CASSLMEEETQYF. The CDR3 DNA reads as TGTGCCAGCAGCCTGATGGAAGAAGAGACCCAGTACTTC. J is TRBJ2-5 and V is TRBV7-9; D remains unclear. The germline CDR1 and CDR2 sequences are SEHNR and FQNEAQ (reference sequence). This CDR3 is 13 amino acids long. The V and J ends lost 5 bases and 3 bases respectively, with 10 bases between them.

The chain links TRBV7-9 to TRBJ1-2; 7 bases map to TRBD1. The length of the CDR3 is 16 residues. Germline lookup yields CDR1 SEHNR and CDR2 FQNEAQ (reference sequence). After removal of 2 bases from V and 3 bases from J, the junction contained 9 bases not matched to a gene. CDR3 residues: CASSLPGQSIHYGYTF. CDR3 coding DNA: TGTGCCAGCAGCTTACCGGGACAGTCAATTCACTATGGCTACACCTTC. The entire variable domain, with the rest obtained from reference TRBV7-9 and TRBJ1-2, is as follows: DTGVSQNPRHKITKRGQNVTFRCDPISEHNRLYWYRQTLGQGPEFLTYFQNEAQLEKSRLLSDRFSAERPKGSFSTLEIQRTEQGDSAMYLCASSLPGQSIHYGYTFGSGTRLTVV.

The chain employs TRBV5-1 and TRBJ2-1; 8 bases fit TRBD2. With V trimmed by 0 bases and J by 2 bases, 7 bases remained unmatched. The CDR3 totals 17 residues. Germline CDR1 is SGHRS and CDR2 is YFSETQ. The CDR3, as DNA: TGCGCCAGCAGCTTGGTGCCTAGCGGGCTTACCTACAATGAGCAGTTCTTC. Translated: CASSLVPSGLTYNEQFF. The full variable domain, in which reference TRBV5-1 and TRBJ2-1 provide the parts outside the CDR3, is KAGVTQTPRYLIKTRGQQVTLSCSPISGHRSVSWYQQTPGQGLQFLFEYFSETQRNKGNFPGRFSGRQFSNSRSEMNVSTLELGDSALYLCASSLVPSGLTYNEQFFGPGTRLTVL.

This chain connects TRBV25-1 to TRBJ2-5; TRBD1 matches at 7 bases. Germline V gene data show CDR1 as MGHDK and CDR2 as SYGVNS. The CDR3 has 14 amino acids. J lost 5 bases, V lost 2 bases, and 5 bases had no gene match. This CDR3 reads CASSEEGARETQYF. The CDR3 DNA reads as TGTGCCAGCAGTGAAGAGGGGGCGAGGGAGACCCAGTACTTC.